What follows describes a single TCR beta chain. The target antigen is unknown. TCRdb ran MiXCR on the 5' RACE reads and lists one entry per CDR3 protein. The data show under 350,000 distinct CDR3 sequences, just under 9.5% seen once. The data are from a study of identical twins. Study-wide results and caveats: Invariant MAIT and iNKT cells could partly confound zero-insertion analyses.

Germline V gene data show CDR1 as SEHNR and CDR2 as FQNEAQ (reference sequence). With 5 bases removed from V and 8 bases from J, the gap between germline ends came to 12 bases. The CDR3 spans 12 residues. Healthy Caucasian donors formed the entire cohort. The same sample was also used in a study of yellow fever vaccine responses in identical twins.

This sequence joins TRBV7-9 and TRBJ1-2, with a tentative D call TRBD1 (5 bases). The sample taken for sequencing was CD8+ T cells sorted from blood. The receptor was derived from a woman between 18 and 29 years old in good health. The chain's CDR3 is CASSQSTDGYTF. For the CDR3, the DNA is TGTGCCAGCAGCCAATCGACAGACGGCTACACCTTC.